These T cell receptor beta chains were read from a single sample in a study of blood T cell repertoires in COVID-19. Method: immunoSEQ multiplex PCR; TCRdb's copy keeps in-frame clones and lacks some. The sample records about 92,000 clones, approximately 90% being singletons. The material sequenced was peripheral blood. These receptors were obtained from a woman aged 60-75 years with COVID-19, enrolled during active disease. CDR3s include the opening cysteine and the closing phenylalanine or tryptophan. D genes are given only for firm matches. For some rows the clone size is stated as once, few or many, or as a class when expanded; others skip it.

CDR3 | DNA | size | D | J | V
CASSLVPGTYEQYF | TGTGCCAGCAGCTTAGTTCCAGGGACCTACGAGCAGTACTTC | NA | NA | TRBJ2-7 | TRBV7-2
CASSELAPPSSYNSPLHF | TGTGCCAGCAGTGAACTGGCCCCCCCTAGCTCCTATAATTCACCCCTCCACTTT | NA | NA | TRBJ1-6 | TRBV6-1
CASSPRISAVNTEAFF | TGTGCCAGCAGCCCTCGCATATCGGCGGTGAACACTGAAGCTTTCTTT | NA | NA | TRBJ1-1 | TRBV14
CASSRTRDTEAFF | TGTGCCAGCAGCCGTACGCGGGACACTGAAGCTTTCTTT | NA | NA | TRBJ1-1 | TRBV16
CASSLGGRNQPQHF | TGTGCCAGCAGCTTAGGGGGCAGGAATCAGCCCCAGCATTTT | NA | NA | TRBJ1-5 | TRBV11-2
CASSRGQGSNQPQHF | TGTGCCAGTAGTAGAGGACAGGGAAGCAATCAGCCCCAGCATTTT | NA | TRBD1 | TRBJ1-5 | TRBV19
CASTGEGNQPQHF | TGTGCCAGCACTGGAGAGGGCAATCAGCCCCAGCATTTT | NA | NA | TRBJ1-5 | TRBV6-5
CASSRGVEPQHF | TGTGCCAGCAGTCGGGGGGTCGAGCCCCAGCATTTT | NA | NA | TRBJ1-5 | TRBV12-3/TRBV12-4
CASSLSLTGHNEQFF | TGTGCCAGCAGTTTATCGCTAACAGGGCACAATGAGCAGTTCTTC | NA | NA | TRBJ2-1 | TRBV27
CASSWQANSPLHF | TGTGCCAGCTCTTGGCAGGCCAATTCACCCCTCCACTTT | NA | NA | TRBJ1-6 | TRBV5-5
CASKPGGAFEQYF | TGTGCCAGCAAACCCGGCGGGGCTTTCGAGCAGTACTTC | NA | NA | TRBJ2-7 | TRBV28
CASSQDLGAYGSTDTQYF | TGCGCCAGCAGCCAAGATTTGGGGGCCTACGGATCCACAGATACGCAGTATTTT | NA | NA | TRBJ2-3 | TRBV4-1
CASSTGTGLFF | TGTGCCAGCAGTACCGGGACAGGGCTGTTTTTT | NA | TRBD1 | TRBJ2-2 | TRBV7-9
CSVSDSSNQPQHF | TGCAGCGTTTCCGACAGTAGCAATCAGCCCCAGCATTTT | NA | NA | TRBJ1-5 | TRBV29-1
CASSIQNSGVGETQYF | TGTGCCAGCAGCATCCAAAACAGCGGGGTAGGAGAGACCCAGTACTTC | NA | TRBD2 | TRBJ2-5 | TRBV11-2
CASSIDGNYEQYF | TGTGCCAGTAGTATAGATGGCAACTACGAGCAGTACTTC | NA | NA | TRBJ2-7 | TRBV19
CASSHRDTLGLNYGYTF | TGCGCCAGCAGCCACAGGGACACCCTCGGCCTTAACTATGGCTACACCTTC | NA | NA | TRBJ1-2 | TRBV4-1
CASSPSFYEQYF | TGTGCCAGCAGCCCGTCCTTTTACGAGCAGTACTTC | NA | NA | TRBJ2-7 | TRBV12-3/TRBV12-4
CASSLGPQGAAETQYF | TGTGCCAGCAGCTTAGGCCCGCAGGGTGCGGCAGAGACCCAGTACTTC | NA | NA | TRBJ2-5 | TRBV11-2
CASSLLSYRTPLHF | TGTGCCAGCAGCTTGTTGTCGTACAGGACACCCCTCCACTTT | NA | NA | TRBJ1-6 | TRBV11-1
CAWRESSYEQYF | TGTGCCTGGAGGGAGAGCTCCTACGAGCAGTACTTC | few | NA | TRBJ2-7 | TRBV30
CASSTYGAGANVLTF | TGTGCCAGTAGTACTTATGGGGCCGGGGCCAACGTCCTGACTTTC | NA | NA | TRBJ2-6 | TRBV19
CASGTVPSGKLFF | TGTGCCAGTGGAACGGTCCCCTCGGGAAAACTGTTTTTT | NA | NA | TRBJ1-4 | TRBV19
CASSYGTRGVGYTF | TGTGCCAGCAGTTATGGGACGCGGGGGGTTGGCTACACCTTC | NA | NA | TRBJ1-2 | TRBV6-2/TRBV6-3
CAWNVGGASGYTF | TGTGCCTGGAATGTAGGGGGCGCAAGTGGCTACACCTTC | once | TRBD1 | TRBJ1-2 | TRBV30
CASSSGQYNSPLHF | TGTGCCAGCAGTTCCGGACAGTATAATTCACCCCTCCACTTT | NA | NA | TRBJ1-6 | TRBV27
CASRDVPGQWSNQPQHF | TGTGCCAGTAGAGATGTCCCGGGACAGTGGAGCAATCAGCCCCAGCATTTT | NA | TRBD1 | TRBJ1-5 | TRBV19
CASSLPGTSGGLEQYF | TGTGCCAGCAGTTTACCCGGGACTAGCGGGGGGCTCGAGCAGTACTTC | NA | TRBD2 | TRBJ2-7 | TRBV28
CASSLVQPIRGNTIYF | TGTGCCAGCAGCTTGGTACAGCCAATTCGTGGAAACACCATATATTTT | NA | NA | TRBJ1-3 | TRBV5-8
CASSRYRGYEQYF | TGTGCCAGCAGTCGATACAGGGGCTACGAGCAGTACTTC | NA | TRBD1 | TRBJ2-7 | TRBV27
CASRFSGGNEKLFF | TGTGCCAGCAGGTTTTCGGGTGGTAATGAAAAACTGTTTTTT | NA | NA | TRBJ1-4 | TRBV25-1
CASRVAGAYNEQFF | TGCGCCAGCAGAGTGGCGGGGGCTTACAATGAGCAGTTCTTC | NA | NA | TRBJ2-1 | TRBV5-1
CASSFSEQGYYGYTF | TGTGCCAGCAGCTTCTCAGAACAGGGGTACTATGGCTACACCTTC | NA | TRBD1 | TRBJ1-2 | TRBV7-2
CASSTRTGVNYGYTF | TGTGCCAGCAGCACTAGAACAGGGGTGAACTATGGCTACACCTTC | NA | TRBD1 | TRBJ1-2 | TRBV11-2
CASRDGQGVQETQYF | TGTGCCAGCAGGGACGGACAGGGCGTCCAAGAGACCCAGTACTTC | once | TRBD1 | TRBJ2-5 | TRBV28
CASSPRQGYGYTF | TGTGCCAGCAGTCCTCGACAGGGCTATGGCTACACCTTC | once | TRBD1 | TRBJ1-2 | TRBV27
CASSRTDTNTGELFF | TGTGCCAGCAGCCGGACAGATACGAACACCGGGGAGCTGTTTTTT | NA | NA | TRBJ2-2 | TRBV5-6
CATSRDLSAEGYTF | TGTGCCACCAGCAGAGATCTTTCCGCGGAGGGCTACACCTTC | NA | NA | TRBJ1-2 | TRBV15
CASSFGAGGHYEQYF | TGCGCCAGCAGCTTCGGAGCGGGGGGTCACTACGAGCAGTACTTC | NA | TRBD2 | TRBJ2-7 | TRBV5-1
CASSKDSLSPLHF | TGCGCCAGCAGCAAGGACTCACTTTCACCCCTCCACTTT | NA | NA | TRBJ1-6 | TRBV5-1
CACNIGGYSYNEQFF | TGTGCCTGCAACATCGGGGGGTACTCCTACAATGAGCAGTTCTTC | NA | TRBD2 | TRBJ2-1 | TRBV30